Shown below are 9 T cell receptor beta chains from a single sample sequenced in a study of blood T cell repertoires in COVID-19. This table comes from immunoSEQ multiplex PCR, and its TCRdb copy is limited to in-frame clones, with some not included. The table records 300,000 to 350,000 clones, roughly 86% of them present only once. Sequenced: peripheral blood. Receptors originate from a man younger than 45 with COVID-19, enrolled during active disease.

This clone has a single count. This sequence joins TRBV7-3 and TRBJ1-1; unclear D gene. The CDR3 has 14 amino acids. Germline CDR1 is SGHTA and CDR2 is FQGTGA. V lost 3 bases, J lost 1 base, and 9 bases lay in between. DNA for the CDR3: TGTGCCAGCAGCTTTGGTATAGCGAACACTGAAGCTTTCTTT. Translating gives CASSFGIANTEAFF.

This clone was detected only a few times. In nucleotides, the CDR3 is TGTGCCAGTAGCCTCAGGGTTATCTCTGGAAACACCATATATTTT. It codes for CASSLRVISGNTIYF. This sequence joins TRBV19 and TRBJ1-3; TRBD1 is a possible D gene (5 bases). The V and J ends lost 6 bases and 0 bases respectively, with 12 bases between them. The CDR3 runs 15 residues. The germline V gene encodes CDR1 LNHDA and CDR2 SQIVND (reference sequence).

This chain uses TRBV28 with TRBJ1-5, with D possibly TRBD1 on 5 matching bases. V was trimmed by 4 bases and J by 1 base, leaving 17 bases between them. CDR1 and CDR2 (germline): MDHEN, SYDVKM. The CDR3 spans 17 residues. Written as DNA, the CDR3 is TGTGCCAGCAGTTCCCCCCCCAGGGAGGCCAGCAATCAGCCCCAGCATTTT. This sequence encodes CASSSPPREASNQPQHF.

The CDR3 loop is CASSPNQETQYF. The CDR3 nucleotides are TGTGCCAGCAGTCCCAACCAAGAGACCCAGTACTTC. The chain uses TRBV2 and TRBJ2-5, with D uncertain. The CDR3 has 12 residues. Germline V gives CDR1 SNHLY, CDR2 FYNNEI. The V end was cut by 5 bases, the J end by 0 bases, with 4 bases between.

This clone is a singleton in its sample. DNA for the CDR3: TGTGCCAGCAGTTGGGGACAGGTCACCGGGGAGCTGTTTTTT. It yields the protein CASSWGQVTGELFF. The genes are TRBV6-5 and TRBJ2-2, with 8 bases lining up with TRBD1. Trimming cost V 4 bases and J 4 bases; bases outside gene matches: 2. CDR3 length: 14 residues. Germline CDR1 and CDR2: MNHEY and SVGAGI.

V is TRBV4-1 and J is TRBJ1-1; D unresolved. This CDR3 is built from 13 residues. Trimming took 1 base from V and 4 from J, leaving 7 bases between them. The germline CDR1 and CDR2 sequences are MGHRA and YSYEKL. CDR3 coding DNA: TGCGCCAGCAGCCAAGGAGATGGCACTGAAGCTTTCTTT. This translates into CASSQGDGTEAFF.

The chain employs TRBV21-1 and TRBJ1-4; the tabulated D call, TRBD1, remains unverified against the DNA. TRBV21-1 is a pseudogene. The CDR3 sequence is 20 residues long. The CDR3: CASSNRKGTGELVTNEKLFF. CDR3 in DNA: TGTGCCAGCAGCAACCGAAAGGGGACAGGGGAGTTGGTAACTAATGAAAAACTGTTTTTT.

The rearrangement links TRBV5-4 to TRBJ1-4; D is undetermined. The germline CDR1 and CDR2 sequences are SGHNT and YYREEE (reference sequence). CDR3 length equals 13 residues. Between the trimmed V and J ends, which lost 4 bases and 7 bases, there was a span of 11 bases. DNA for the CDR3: TGTGCCAGCAGCCCCTTAACGGGTGAAAAACTGTTTTTT. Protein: CASSPLTGEKLFF. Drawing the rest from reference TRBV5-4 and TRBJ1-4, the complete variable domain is ETGVTQSPTHLIKTRGQQVTLRCSSQSGHNTVSWYQQALGQGPQFIFQYYREEENGRGNFPPRFSGLQFPNYSSELNVNALELDDSALYLCASSPLTGEKLFFGSGTQLSVL.

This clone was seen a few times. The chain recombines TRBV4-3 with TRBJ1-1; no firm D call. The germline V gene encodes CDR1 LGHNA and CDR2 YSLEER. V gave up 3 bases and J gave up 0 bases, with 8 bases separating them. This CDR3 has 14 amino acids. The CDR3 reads CASSHGVVNTEAFF. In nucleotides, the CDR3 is TGCGCCAGCAGCCACGGAGTAGTGAACACTGAAGCTTTCTTT.